This T cell receptor (beta chain) is from a study of blood T cell repertoires in COVID-19. The CDR3 is 15 residues long. CDR1 is ENHRY and CDR2 is SYGVKD in the germline V gene. V shed 3 bases and J 4 bases; nucleotides not matched to a gene: 7. The method was immunoSEQ multiplex PCR; TCRdb's version includes in-frame clones alone and lacks a portion of them. Here the sample spans under 80,000 clones, 75% to 85% being singletons. The V gene is TRBV10-3, the J gene TRBJ2-5; 8 bases match TRBD1. Sequenced sample: peripheral blood. This clonotype was sampled from a man aged 80 or over with acute or convalescent COVID-19. This CDR3 reads CAISEQGGSLETQYF. CDR3 in DNA: TGTGCCATCAGTGAACAGGGGGGATCATTAGAGACCCAGTACTTC.